This is a list of T cell receptor beta chains from one sample in a study of cytomegalovirus exposure and HLA in healthy donors. Some clones are missing from TCRdb's copy, which holds only in-frame ones; the method was immunoSEQ multiplex PCR. Here the sample spans 150,000 to 200,000 clones, 68% being singletons. The specimen sequenced was PBMCs. The receptors were sampled from a woman in her forties in good health and CMV-seropositive. The conserved cysteine and the conserved F or W are not part of the CDR3 here.

V	CDR3
TRBV29-1	SDTDNYGYT
TRBV7-6	ASSLVTSSDEQF
TRBV10-3	AATGERNQPQH
TRBV28	ASSLVPDEKLF
TRBV4-3	ASSQDLRANQETQY
TRBV12-5	ASGSVYGNEQF
TRBV18	ASSQGAGNTEAF
TRBV20-1	SGGSETQY
TRBV11-2	ASSLDTPPSSEQY
TRBV9	ASTLGGASNEQF
TRBV7-9	ASARRGISGANVLT
TRBV7-9	ASGSTGDRHSNQPQH
TRBV19	ASSKGQGSDEQY